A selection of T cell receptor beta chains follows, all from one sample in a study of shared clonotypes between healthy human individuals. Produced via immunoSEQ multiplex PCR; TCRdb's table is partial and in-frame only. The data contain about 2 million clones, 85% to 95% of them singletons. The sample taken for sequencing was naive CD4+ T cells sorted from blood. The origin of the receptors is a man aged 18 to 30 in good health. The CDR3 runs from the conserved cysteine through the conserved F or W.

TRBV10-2,CASSESGGRRSPLHF
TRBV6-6,CASSYMEAEIYNEQFF
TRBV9,CASSVTGQGTDEQYF
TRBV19,CASSGTWTSEQYF
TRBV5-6,CASSLADGGAQYF
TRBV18,CASSRSGPSDYEQYF
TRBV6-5,CASSYAQLYGYTF
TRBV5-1,CASSSKNGPLEGYTF
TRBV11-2,CASVAGGSYEQYF
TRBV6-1,CASRASGGRNIQYF
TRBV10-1,CASSLLAGVDEQYF
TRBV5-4,CASSRGGVDEKLFF
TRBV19,CASSTAPGQGHQPQHF
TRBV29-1,CSDRLGGDRGLWEQYF
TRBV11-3,CASSLDRGYANTGELFF
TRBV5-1,CASSLARSSGGARETQYF
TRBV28,CASSLGALRNEQYF
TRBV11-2,CASSPDGAATNEKLFF
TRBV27,CASSSPSDRGTYGYTF
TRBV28,CASSTPAAPLHF
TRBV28,CASRPTPTGYGNQPQHF
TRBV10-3,CAISGYSNQPQHF
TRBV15,CATSRASAHEDEQYF
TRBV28,CASRGPLSGNTIYF
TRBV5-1,CASSSGFLNTEAFF
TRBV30,CAWGPWGENSPLHF
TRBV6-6,CASTLLTGQPQHF
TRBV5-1,CASSLAVGMNTEAFF
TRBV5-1,CASSSPGANEQFF
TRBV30,CAWSPSDRSGNTIYF
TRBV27,CASSLGSTNEKLFF
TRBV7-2,CASSADRVYEQYF
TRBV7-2,CASSRDGSSGNTIYF
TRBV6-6,CASSLGQAGRDYGYTF
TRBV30,CAWRIAGGSEQFF
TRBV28,CASSLRRETQYF
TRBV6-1,CASSGDLRANVLTF
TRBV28,CASSSRLAYEQYF
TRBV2,CASSEGDRNYGYTF
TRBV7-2,CASSLAPNGYTF
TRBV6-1,CASSEAKQGNQPQHF
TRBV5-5,CASSRGNREWAPSYEQYF
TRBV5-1,CASSLGPSGTYEQYF
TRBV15,CATSRDLERDILNTEAFF
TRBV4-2,CASSQVGAGETQYF
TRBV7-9,CASSPSGTGSDEQYF